This T cell receptor (beta chain) was sequenced for a study of blood T cells in healthy people across ages. Study results and limitations: A strong correlation between TCR beta diversity and naive T cell percentage was seen. PBMC samples, being unsorted, prevented any conclusive comparison of naive and antigen-experienced cells.

At least 5.5 micrograms of total RNA were extracted per sample. Trimming pared 2 bases from V and 4 bases from J, leaving 10 bases between. This CDR3 spans 14 amino acids. The germline CDR1 and CDR2 sequences are MDHEN and SYDVKM. It was with a sample-barcoded 5' primer and a J-beta primer mix that a second PCR of roughly 6 to 11 cycles was run. Sequencing yielded, for each sample, at least 2.5 million paired-end reads carrying CDR3. MiXCR, run by TCRdb on the 5' RACE reads, gives a single entry per CDR3 protein. The sample holds roughly 800,000 distinct CDR3 sequences; under 40% are singletons and the top ten take 10% to 15%. In regard to this clonotype: What it binds is not known.

The chain recombines TRBV28 with TRBJ2-3; D is unresolved. Material: blood. This receptor was obtained from a man in his late teens or twenties in good health. The CDR3 DNA sequence: TGTGCCAGCAGTTTAAATCCCCCCCCAGATACGCAGTATTTT. Encoded protein: CASSLNPPPDTQYF.